This TCR beta chain stems from a study of preoperative IRX-2 immunotherapy in early breast cancer. Indicated treatment: preoperative locoregional IRX-2 cytokine immunotherapy. The CDR3 extends over 12 amino acids. V lost 2 bases and J lost 5, with 4 bases in between. Sequencing was performed with immunoSEQ multiplex PCR; in TCRdb, only in-frame clones are kept and a portion is missing. The sample contains about 32,000 clones, around four fifths of which appear only once. The rearrangement links TRBV6-7 to TRBJ2-1; D unresolved. TRBV6-7 is classed as an ORF, of uncertain function. This receptor was obtained from a human donor with breast cancer. Sequences were derived from lymph node tissue, sampled from a patient treated with IRX-2 immunotherapy. The CDR3: CASSYMNNEQFF. CDR3 nucleotides: TGTGCCAGCAGTTACATGAACAATGAGCAGTTCTTC.